This T cell receptor beta chain was obtained from a study of blood T cell repertoires in COVID-19. Across the study: Both acute and convalescent COVID-19 samples were obtained from the United States, Italy and Spain. PBMCs, B-cell-depleted T cells, or T cells were the source of the cDNA or gDNA that made up the material.

Repertoires were generated with immunoSEQ multiplex PCR, while TCRdb's copy carries only in-frame clones and drops some. The repertoire holds about 140,000 clones, with around four fifths as singletons. This clone has more than one count but fewer than ten. The V segment lost 6 bases and the J segment 2 bases; nucleotides outside the gene matches: 5. This CDR3 comprises 14 residues. In germline, CDR1 is SGDLS, CDR2 YYNGEE. Participant ages covered about 18 to 89 years across about 25 US areas. The sequencing sample was made of PBMCs or T cells enriched from blood (not recorded which). The chain is built from TRBV9 and TRBJ1-2; 9 bases line up with TRBD1. This TCR derives from a woman aged 45-65 years with acute COVID-19. CDR3 sequence (DNA): TGTGCCAGCATCGGGACAGGGACAAACTATGGCTACACCTTC. This gives the protein CASIGTGTNYGYTF.